One T cell receptor beta chain is described in this entry. In its sample, this clonotype was seen a few times. Its target antigen remains unknown. It has no much larger one-base neighbor in the sample; base qualities were not kept. This record comes from a study of T-cell memory formation after mild COVID-19 (dated by TCRdb to the early 2020s). Background on the whole study: Most TCR sequence clusters were specific to one of the two donors. In two donors, T-cell clones that expanded and contracted after mild COVID-19 were tracked by sequencing TCRalpha and TCRbeta repertoires over time. The cohort was made up of two young adult volunteers, one female and one male, who were previously healthy. Study-wide conclusions, independent of this receptor: Balanced CD4/CD8 phenotypes were observed for clones contracting from day 15 to 85, whereas a bias towards CD4+ was observed for a second wave of clones expanding from day 15 to 37. SARS-CoV-2 specificity of the second-wave clones peaking on day 37 was not confirmed. Some responding clones were detected in pre-infection memory, which suggested that pre-existing cross-reactive memory T cells had joined the SARS-CoV-2 response. Only a couple of mild cases were covered in the study, and larger cohorts including severe cases with pre-infection samples were considered necessary. Contracting CD4+ clones appeared mostly in the CM and EM memory subsets, whereas CD8+ clones were enriched in EMRA.

The CDR3 starts with the cysteine, ends with the phenylalanine, and has 14 residues. Only the CDR3 region is kept as DNA, spanning 42 bases read in frame from base 1. Looking up the germline V gene yields CDR1 MNHNS and CDR2 SASEGT. V is pared back by 3 bases and J by 5 bases, with 14 bases lying between the germline termini. The data were produced on an Illumina NovaSeq 6000. cDNA libraries for TCRalpha and TCRbeta were prepared by 5'RACE using constant-segment primers, with sample barcodes and unique molecular identifiers added. RNA was extracted from every sample with Trizol reagent. Amplification of the libraries took two PCR steps, and the second step added a second sample barcode plus Illumina TruSeq adapters. Sequencing of libraries was performed on an Illumina NovaSeq with 2 x 150 bp paired-end reads. The authors processed their data as follows. Reads were demultiplexed and collapsed into UMI-guided consensus sequences with migec v1.2.7. With mixcr v2.1.11, UMI consensuses were aligned to TRA and TRB V and J templates and assembled into clonotypes. A clonotype was counted as expanded or contracted only if both edgeR and NoisET called the change significant, with noise models trained on biological replicates. edgeR calls used a false discovery rate-adjusted p below 0.01 and a log2 fold-change threshold of 1. As an exploratory analysis of dynamics, PCA with hierarchical clustering was applied to max-normalized trajectories of the 1000 most abundant clonotypes. Each responding clone was given a CD4 or CD8 phenotype based on the CD4+ and CD8+ repertoires, which had been sequenced separately. TCRdb reprocessed the public reads (quality trimming at Q25 with fastp, clone calling with MiXCR) and kept in-frame beta chains. One record per CDR3 amino acid sequence lists the most common genes and DNA. The V and J calls and clone size come from TCRdb's table, not from the authors' own analysis. The table for this sample lists around 310,000 distinct CDR3 sequences; roughly 19% of them were counted only once. Clones ranked in the top ten supply around 20% of the sample.

Ficoll-Paque density gradient centrifugation was used to isolate PBMCs. The sample was PBMCs or a T cell subset sorted from them (not recorded which). The sequence derives from a man between 18 and 29 years old who had mild COVID-19 (a few samples of this study predate the infection). The sample titles of this study are shuffled in the database, so cell type and time point are left out; the donor was told from shared clones. The rearrangement combines TRBV6-1 with TRBJ2-7; the D gene remains uncertain. The CDR3 protein is CASSEDVGPNEQYF. The DNA is as follows: TGTGCCAGCAGTGAGGATGTAGGTCCCAACGAGCAGTACTTC.